These T cell receptor beta chains were read from a single sample in a study of blood T cell repertoires in COVID-19. Generated by immunoSEQ multiplex PCR, the TCRdb table keeps only in-frame clones and is missing some. Of about 220,000 clones listed, roughly 85% were seen once; the top ten hold about 3%. The sequencing input was peripheral blood. The source is a middle-aged man who had recovered from COVID-19. The CDR3 runs from the conserved cysteine through the conserved F or W. The D gene is left open where the match is weak. Not all rows give a size; the values are once, few, many and, for expanded clones, a class.

j_gene: TRBJ2-7; len: 15; abundance: NA; v_gene: TRBV27; d_gene: NA; CDR3aa: CASSLASLGPYEQYF; CDR3nt: TGTGCCAGCAGTTTAGCCAGCCTTGGGCCATACGAGCAGTACTTC
j_gene: TRBJ1-5; len: 15; abundance: NA; v_gene: TRBV18; d_gene: TRBD1; CDR3aa: CASSPRTGSNQPQHF; CDR3nt: TGTGCCAGCTCACCTAGGACAGGAAGCAATCAGCCCCAGCATTTT
j_gene: TRBJ2-1; len: 13; abundance: NA; v_gene: TRBV10-3; d_gene: NA; CDR3aa: CAISERDFDEQFF; CDR3nt: TGTGCCATCAGTGAACGGGACTTTGATGAGCAGTTCTTC
j_gene: TRBJ2-6; len: 17; abundance: NA; v_gene: TRBV30; d_gene: TRBD2; CDR3aa: CAWGLTGRAGGANVLTF; CDR3nt: TGTGCCTGGGGTCTGACCGGGAGGGCTGGGGGGGCCAACGTCCTGACTTTC
j_gene: TRBJ2-5; len: 16; abundance: NA; v_gene: TRBV7-9; d_gene: NA; CDR3aa: CASSTPGTQSRGTQYF; CDR3nt: TGTGCCAGCAGCACTCCCGGGACACAAAGCCGTGGGACCCAGTACTTC
j_gene: TRBJ2-2; len: 16; abundance: NA; v_gene: TRBV25-1; d_gene: NA; CDR3aa: CASSDIGGSNTGELFF; CDR3nt: TGTGCCAGCAGTGATATAGGGGGATCGAACACCGGGGAGCTGTTTTTT
j_gene: TRBJ2-1; len: 16; abundance: once; v_gene: TRBV2; d_gene: TRBD1; CDR3aa: CASSKSRDRGPNEQFF; CDR3nt: TGTGCCAGCAGCAAAAGCCGGGACAGGGGGCCCAATGAGCAGTTCTTC
j_gene: TRBJ1-1; len: 15; abundance: NA; v_gene: TRBV7-6; d_gene: NA; CDR3aa: CASSLASARGTEAFF; CDR3nt: TGTGCCAGCAGCTTAGCTTCGGCAAGGGGGACTGAAGCTTTCTTT
j_gene: TRBJ1-1; len: 15; abundance: NA; v_gene: TRBV3-1/TRBV3-2; d_gene: NA; CDR3aa: CASTPRGSQNTEAFF; CDR3nt: TGTGCCAGCACCCCCAGGGGTTCGCAGAACACTGAAGCTTTCTTT
j_gene: TRBJ2-5; len: 14; abundance: NA; v_gene: TRBV11-2; d_gene: TRBD1; CDR3aa: CASSPTGFRETQYF; CDR3nt: TGTGCCAGCAGCCCGACAGGGTTCAGGGAGACCCAGTACTTC
j_gene: TRBJ2-5; len: 13; abundance: NA; v_gene: TRBV18; d_gene: NA; CDR3aa: CASSSQGQETQYF; CDR3nt: TGTGCCAGCTCATCCCAGGGTCAAGAGACCCAGTACTTC
j_gene: TRBJ1-1; len: 13; abundance: NA; v_gene: TRBV6-2/TRBV6-3; d_gene: NA; CDR3aa: CASTPNLNTEAFF; CDR3nt: TGTGCCAGCACCCCGAACTTGAACACTGAAGCTTTCTTT
j_gene: TRBJ2-3; len: 13; abundance: NA; v_gene: TRBV28; d_gene: NA; CDR3aa: CASRSRATDTQYF; CDR3nt: TGTGCCAGCAGGAGCAGGGCAACAGATACGCAGTATTTT
j_gene: TRBJ1-1; len: 11; abundance: NA; v_gene: TRBV28; d_gene: NA; CDR3aa: CASILNTEAFF; CDR3nt: TGTGCCAGCATACTCAACACTGAAGCTTTCTTT
j_gene: TRBJ2-1; len: 15; abundance: few; v_gene: TRBV28; d_gene: TRBD2; CDR3aa: CASSQSPGLANEQFF; CDR3nt: TGTGCCAGCAGTCAATCTCCGGGACTAGCGAATGAGCAGTTCTTC
j_gene: TRBJ1-2; len: 13; abundance: NA; v_gene: TRBV7-9; d_gene: TRBD1; CDR3aa: CASSLAGGTGYTF; CDR3nt: TGTGCCAGCAGCTTGGCAGGGGGCACGGGCTACACCTTC
j_gene: TRBJ2-7; len: 13; abundance: NA; v_gene: TRBV28; d_gene: NA; CDR3aa: CASSGRRGYEQYF; CDR3nt: TGTGCCAGCAGCGGTCGCCGGGGCTACGAGCAGTACTTC
j_gene: TRBJ2-3; len: 13; abundance: NA; v_gene: TRBV3-1/TRBV3-2; d_gene: NA; CDR3aa: CASSVGTPDTQYF; CDR3nt: TGTGCCAGCAGCGTAGGGACTCCAGATACGCAGTATTTT
j_gene: TRBJ2-5; len: 14; abundance: few; v_gene: TRBV19; d_gene: TRBD2; CDR3aa: CASSGTSATPAQYF; CDR3nt: TGTGCCAGTAGTGGGACTAGCGCGACCCCGGCCCAGTACTTC
j_gene: TRBJ2-2; len: 13; abundance: NA; v_gene: TRBV3-1/TRBV3-2; d_gene: TRBD2; CDR3aa: CASTLAVRGELFF; CDR3nt: TGTGCCAGCACACTAGCGGTGCGCGGGGAGCTGTTTTTT
j_gene: TRBJ1-5; len: 15; abundance: NA; v_gene: TRBV19; d_gene: TRBD1; CDR3aa: CASSPRDRGRQPQHF; CDR3nt: TGTGCCAGTAGTCCCCGAGACAGGGGACGGCAGCCCCAGCATTTT
j_gene: TRBJ1-2; len: 12; abundance: NA; v_gene: TRBV25-1; d_gene: TRBD1; CDR3aa: CASSSNDRADTF; CDR3nt: TGTGCCAGCAGTTCAAACGACAGGGCAGACACCTTC
j_gene: TRBJ2-5; len: 15; abundance: NA; v_gene: TRBV19; d_gene: TRBD2; CDR3aa: CASSAAGGLQETQYF; CDR3nt: TGTGCCAGTAGTGCAGCGGGAGGCCTCCAAGAGACCCAGTACTTC
j_gene: TRBJ1-4; len: 14; abundance: NA; v_gene: TRBV14; d_gene: NA; CDR3aa: CASSQWQGIEKLFF; CDR3nt: TGTGCCAGCAGCCAATGGCAGGGGATTGAAAAACTGTTTTTT
j_gene: TRBJ2-1; len: 14; abundance: few; v_gene: TRBV11-3; d_gene: NA; CDR3aa: CASSRASGYNEQFF; CDR3nt: TGTGCCAGCAGCCGTGCCTCAGGGTACAATGAGCAGTTCTTC
j_gene: TRBJ1-2; len: 15; abundance: few; v_gene: TRBV14; d_gene: TRBD1; CDR3aa: CASSGRQGNLNGYTF; CDR3nt: TGTGCCAGCAGCGGCCGACAGGGAAACTTAAATGGCTACACCTTC
j_gene: TRBJ1-6; len: 12; abundance: NA; v_gene: TRBV27; d_gene: NA; CDR3aa: CASSRTSGPLHF; CDR3nt: TGTGCCAGCTCGAGAACTTCGGGGCCCCTCCACTTT
j_gene: TRBJ1-1; len: 11; abundance: once; v_gene: TRBV20-1; d_gene: NA; CDR3aa: CSPHLNTEAFF; CDR3nt: TGCAGCCCACATTTGAACACTGAAGCTTTCTTT
j_gene: TRBJ2-5; len: 13; abundance: NA; v_gene: TRBV5-6; d_gene: NA; CDR3aa: CASSLQGWETQYF; CDR3nt: TGTGCCAGCAGCTTGCAGGGTTGGGAGACCCAGTACTTC
j_gene: TRBJ1-1; len: 15; abundance: NA; v_gene: TRBV5-6; d_gene: TRBD1; CDR3aa: CASSRRTGVSSEAFF; CDR3nt: TGTGCCAGCAGCCGGCGAACAGGGGTTAGTTCTGAAGCTTTCTTT
j_gene: TRBJ1-2; len: 14; abundance: few; v_gene: TRBV10-1; d_gene: NA; CDR3aa: CASSESGDTLGYTF; CDR3nt: TGCGCCAGCAGTGAGTCAGGGGACACACTCGGCTACACCTTC
j_gene: TRBJ1-1; len: 16; abundance: few; v_gene: TRBV5-1; d_gene: TRBD1; CDR3aa: CASSKQGANVNTEAFF; CDR3nt: TGCGCCAGCAGCAAACAGGGGGCGAATGTGAACACTGAAGCTTTCTTT
j_gene: TRBJ2-2; len: 17; abundance: NA; v_gene: TRBV4-2; d_gene: TRBD1; CDR3aa: CASSQGQNRGFTGELFF; CDR3nt: TGTGCCAGCAGCCAAGGTCAGAACAGGGGCTTCACCGGGGAGCTGTTTTTT
j_gene: TRBJ2-5; len: 15; abundance: once; v_gene: TRBV28; d_gene: NA; CDR3aa: CASKRGPLSQETQYF; CDR3nt: TGTGCCAGCAAACGGGGTCCGTTGAGTCAAGAGACCCAGTACTTC
j_gene: TRBJ1-1; len: 13; abundance: NA; v_gene: TRBV2; d_gene: NA; CDR3aa: CASSDGGNTEAFF; CDR3nt: TGTGCCAGCAGTGATGGAGGGAACACTGAAGCTTTCTTT
j_gene: TRBJ2-1; len: 20; abundance: NA; v_gene: TRBV3-1/TRBV3-2; d_gene: TRBD2; CDR3aa: CASSLGELAGTRGEGNEQFF; CDR3nt: TGTGCCAGCAGCCTCGGGGAGCTAGCGGGCACGCGGGGGGAGGGGAATGAGCAGTTCTTC
j_gene: TRBJ2-7; len: 14; abundance: NA; v_gene: TRBV2; d_gene: TRBD1; CDR3aa: CASSLGQGVYEQYF; CDR3nt: TGTGCCAGCAGCCTGGGACAGGGGGTCTACGAGCAGTACTTC
j_gene: TRBJ2-5; len: 16; abundance: NA; v_gene: TRBV2; d_gene: NA; CDR3aa: CASNRFASSIGKTQYF; CDR3nt: TGTGCCAGCAACAGGTTTGCTTCTTCAATAGGAAAGACCCAGTACTTC
j_gene: TRBJ2-3; len: 12; abundance: NA; v_gene: TRBV27; d_gene: TRBD1; CDR3aa: CASSSRQGPQYF; CDR3nt: TGTGCCAGCAGCTCTCGACAGGGTCCGCAGTATTTT
j_gene: TRBJ1-3; len: 14; abundance: NA; v_gene: TRBV6-5; d_gene: NA; CDR3aa: CASRTGGAGNTIYF; CDR3nt: TGTGCCAGCAGGACGGGGGGGGCTGGAAACACCATATATTTT
j_gene: TRBJ1-4; len: 15; abundance: NA; v_gene: TRBV7-9; d_gene: NA; CDR3aa: CASSLGYTPNEKLFF; CDR3nt: TGTGCCAGCAGCTTAGGATACACCCCTAATGAAAAACTGTTTTTT